This TCR beta chain appears in the sequencing data of a study of cytomegalovirus exposure and HLA in healthy donors. Study findings and constraints: Usually a TCR sequence was rare, but some public TCRs were found in many donors.

60 Vbeta and 13 Jbeta primers were used in PCR. TCRdb's copy holds only in-frame clones and misses some; the assay was immunoSEQ multiplex PCR. The sample consists of 170,000 or so clones, about three quarters of them appearing once. The CDR3 is made up of 16 amino acids. CDR1 is SGHRS and CDR2 is YFSETQ in the germline V gene. V lost 0 bases to trimming and J lost 9 bases; unmatched junction nucleotides: 6. This clone was picked up a small number of times. The antigen is undetermined. The clonotype comes from a woman aged 40 to 50 in good health and CMV-seronegative. The V call is TRBV5-1, the J call TRBJ2-1, with 13 bases aligning to TRBD2. Sequenced material: PBMCs. CDR3 sequence reads: CASSLVLAGGIGEQFF. Here the CDR3 DNA reads TGCGCCAGCAGCTTGGTACTAGCGGGGGGGATTGGTGAGCAGTTCTTC.